The rows below give T cell receptor beta chains drawn from one sample of a study of blood T cells in healthy people across ages. Using its own MiXCR run on the 5' RACE reads, TCRdb lists one record per CDR3 protein. This table holds over 700,000 distinct CDR3 sequences, around 25% found once. A further study also used this sample, focusing on T cells of mothers and their children.

The sequenced material came from blood. The receptors originated from a boy between 10 and 17 years old in good health. Both conserved end residues are part of each CDR3. A D gene is named only where the DNA matches it firmly. Only some rows state a clone size, as once, few, many or a class for expanded clones.

v_call	clone_size	d_call	j_call	cdr3_aa	cdr3_nt
TRBV7-7	-	TRBD1	TRBJ1-4	CASSRGTANATNEKLFF	TGTGCTAGCAGCCGGGGGACAGCTAATGCAACTAATGAAAAACTGTTTTTT
TRBV24-1	few	-	TRBJ2-3	CATSDSGTYTDTQYF	TGTGCCACCAGTGATTCGGGGACCTACACAGATACGCAGTATTTT
TRBV7-2	few	-	TRBJ2-2	CGGTPSGTGELFF	TGTGGCGGGACCCCGTCGGGCACCGGGGAGCTGTTTTTT
TRBV29-1	-	-	TRBJ2-5	CSVASWVQETQYF	TGCAGCGTTGCTTCCTGGGTCCAAGAGACCCAGTACTTC
TRBV11-2	-	-	TRBJ2-5	CASSKAPLGNQETQYF	TGTGCCAGCAGCAAAGCTCCCCTAGGGAACCAAGAGACCCAGTACTTC
TRBV10-3	-	TRBD2	TRBJ2-5	CAISPAGGSGETQYF	TGTGCCATCAGCCCAGCCGGGGGGAGCGGGGAGACCCAGTACTTC
TRBV14	few	-	TRBJ2-7	CASSQDWHSGEQYF	TGTGCCAGCAGCCAAGATTGGCACTCAGGCGAGCAGTACTTC
TRBV12-3/TRBV12-4	-	TRBD1	TRBJ2-1	CASSWGQGAAYNEQFF	TGTGCCAGCAGTTGGGGCCAGGGGGCGGCCTACAATGAGCAGTTCTTC
TRBV20-1	-	-	TRBJ2-5	CSARGRNQETQYF	TGCAGTGCTAGAGGCAGGAACCAAGAGACCCAGTACTTC
TRBV2	-	-	TRBJ2-5	CASKGGARQETQYF	TGTGCCAGCAAGGGGGGGGCCCGGCAAGAGACCCAGTACTTC
TRBV4-2	-	-	TRBJ2-5	CASSQEGSNRETQYF	TGTGCCAGCAGCCAAGAGGGGAGTAATAGGGAGACCCAGTACTTC
TRBV7-3	-	-	TRBJ2-5	CASSLMAGEGETQYF	TGTGCCAGCAGCTTAATGGCAGGGGAGGGAGAGACCCAGTACTTC
TRBV20-1	few	TRBD2	TRBJ2-4	CSASVGGGGAKNIQYF	TGCAGTGCTAGTGTGGGTGGCGGGGGGGCCAAAAACATTCAGTACTTC
TRBV6-5	-	-	TRBJ2-4	CASSPEGNIRYF	TGTGCCAGCAGCCCAGAGGGAAACATTCGGTACTTC
TRBV29-1	few	-	TRBJ2-3	CSVGRGHGTDTQYF	TGCAGCGTTGGGAGGGGCCATGGCACAGATACGCAGTATTTT
TRBV5-1	-	TRBD2	TRBJ2-1	CASSGISGLAVYTEQFF	TGCGCCAGCAGCGGCATAAGCGGACTAGCGGTGTACACTGAGCAGTTCTTC
TRBV7-2	few	-	TRBJ1-5	CASSKDSEYSNQPQHF	TGTGCCAGCAGCAAGGACAGCGAGTATAGCAATCAGCCCCAGCATTTT
TRBV29-1	-	-	TRBJ1-2	CSVEALKGYTF	TGCAGCGTTGAGGCCCTAAAGGGCTACACCTTC
TRBV12-3/TRBV12-4	few	-	TRBJ2-3	CASTPGFGGVDTQYF	TGTGCCAGCACTCCCGGGTTTGGAGGTGTAGATACGCAGTATTTT
TRBV6-6	-	TRBD2	TRBJ2-1	CTSRGGRVNEQFF	TGTACCAGCCGGGGCGGGAGAGTAAATGAGCAGTTCTTC
TRBV29-1	few	TRBD2	TRBJ2-1	CSVDTSGSRNEQFF	TGCAGCGTTGATACTAGCGGGAGCCGGAATGAGCAGTTCTTC
TRBV29-1	-	-	TRBJ2-7	CSVAVGAEYEQYF	TGCAGCGTTGCGGTGGGGGCGGAATACGAGCAGTACTTC
TRBV20-1	-	-	TRBJ2-1	CSARPVGEQFF	TGCAGTGCTAGGCCCGTGGGTGAGCAGTTCTTC
TRBV4-2	once	-	TRBJ2-1	CASSLYWTAAYNQQFF	TGTGCCAGCAGCCTTTATTGGACAGCCGCCTACAATCAGCAGTTCTTC
TRBV6-4	few	-	TRBJ1-1	CASSDSEQDQGTEAFF	TGTGCCAGCAGTGACTCCGAACAGGACCAGGGTACTGAAGCTTTCTTT
TRBV2	few	-	TRBJ2-1	CASTGERVQGEQFF	TGTGCCAGCACCGGAGAGAGGGTCCAGGGTGAGCAGTTCTTC
TRBV7-9	once	-	TRBJ2-7	CASSSPAAYEQYF	TGTGCCAGCAGCTCTCCGGCGGCATACGAGCAGTACTTC
TRBV29-1	-	-	TRBJ2-7	CSVEERIITYNEQYF	TGCAGCGTTGAAGAAAGAATTATAACCTACAATGAGCAGTACTTC
TRBV29-1	few	-	TRBJ2-7	CSAAGRMSYEQYF	TGCAGCGCTGCGGGGCGTATGTCCTACGAGCAGTACTTC
TRBV4-1	few	-	TRBJ2-5	CASSQGPPETQYF	TGCGCCAGCAGCCAAGGGCCCCCAGAGACCCAGTACTTC
TRBV6-5	-	-	TRBJ1-1	CASTLVRDTEAFF	TGTGCCAGCACCCTAGTTCGGGACACTGAAGCTTTCTTT
TRBV5-5	-	-	TRBJ2-5	CASSFGRGALQETQYF	TGTGCCAGCAGCTTCGGCCGGGGGGCCCTACAAGAGACCCAGTACTTC
TRBV28	few	-	TRBJ1-6	CASSFEVLYNSPLHF	TGTGCCAGCAGTTTCGAAGTACTCTATAATTCACCCCTCCACTTT
TRBV27	few	TRBD2	TRBJ2-2	CASSQGLAGYTGELFF	TGTGCCAGCAGTCAGGGACTAGCGGGATACACCGGGGAGCTGTTTTTT
TRBV4-1	few	-	TRBJ2-5	CASSQDPDWGETQYF	TGCGCCAGCAGCCAAGATCCCGACTGGGGGGAGACCCAGTACTTC
TRBV7-9	-	-	TRBJ1-1	CASSSGSKAFGEAFF	TGTGCCAGCAGCTCCGGGAGCAAGGCCTTTGGGGAAGCTTTCTTT
TRBV10-3	-	TRBD2	TRBJ2-3	CAISPEGGGATDTQYF	TGTGCCATCAGTCCGGAGGGCGGGGGAGCCACAGATACGCAGTATTTT